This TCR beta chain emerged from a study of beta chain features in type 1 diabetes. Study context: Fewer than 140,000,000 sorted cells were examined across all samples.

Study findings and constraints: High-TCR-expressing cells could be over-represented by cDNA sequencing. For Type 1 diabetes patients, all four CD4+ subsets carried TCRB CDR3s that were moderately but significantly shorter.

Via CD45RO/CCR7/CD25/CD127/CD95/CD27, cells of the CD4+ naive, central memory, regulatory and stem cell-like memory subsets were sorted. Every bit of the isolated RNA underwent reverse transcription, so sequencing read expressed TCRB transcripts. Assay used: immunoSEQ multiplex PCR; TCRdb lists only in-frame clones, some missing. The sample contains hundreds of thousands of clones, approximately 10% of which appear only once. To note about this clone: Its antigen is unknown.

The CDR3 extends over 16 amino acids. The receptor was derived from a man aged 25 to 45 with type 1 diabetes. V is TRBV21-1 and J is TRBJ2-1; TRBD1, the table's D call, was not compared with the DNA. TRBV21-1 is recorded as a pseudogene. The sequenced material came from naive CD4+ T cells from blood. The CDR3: CASSKGSRFLGNEQFF. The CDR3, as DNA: TGTGCCAGCAGCAAAGGTTCCAGATTCCTTGGCAATGAGCAGTTCTTC.